This T cell receptor beta chain was sequenced in a study of T cell changes during pregnancy in multiple sclerosis. Some clones are missing from TCRdb's copy, which holds only in-frame ones; the method was immunoSEQ multiplex PCR. This table holds tens of thousands of clones, 90% found once. The TCR sequence derives from a female donor in good health, enrolled as a control in a pregnancy study. The specimen comprised peripheral blood, sampled in the third trimester of pregnancy.

CDR3 in amino acids: CASSVGPARNTEAFF. The CDR3, as DNA: TGTGCCAGCAGCGTGGGCCCAGCCAGGAACACTGAAGCTTTCTTT. The rearrangement uses TRBV9 and TRBJ1-1; D ambiguous. V lost 2 bases, J lost 1 base, and 12 bases lay in between. CDR3 length: 15 amino acids. Germline CDR1 is SGDLS and CDR2 is YYNGEE. The variable domain in full, completed from reference TRBV9 and TRBJ1-1, reads DSGVTQTPKHLITATGQRVTLRCSPRSGDLSVYWYQQSLDQGLQFLIQYYNGEERAKGNILERFSAQQFPDLHSELNLSSLELGDSALYFCASSVGPARNTEAFFGQGTRLTVV.